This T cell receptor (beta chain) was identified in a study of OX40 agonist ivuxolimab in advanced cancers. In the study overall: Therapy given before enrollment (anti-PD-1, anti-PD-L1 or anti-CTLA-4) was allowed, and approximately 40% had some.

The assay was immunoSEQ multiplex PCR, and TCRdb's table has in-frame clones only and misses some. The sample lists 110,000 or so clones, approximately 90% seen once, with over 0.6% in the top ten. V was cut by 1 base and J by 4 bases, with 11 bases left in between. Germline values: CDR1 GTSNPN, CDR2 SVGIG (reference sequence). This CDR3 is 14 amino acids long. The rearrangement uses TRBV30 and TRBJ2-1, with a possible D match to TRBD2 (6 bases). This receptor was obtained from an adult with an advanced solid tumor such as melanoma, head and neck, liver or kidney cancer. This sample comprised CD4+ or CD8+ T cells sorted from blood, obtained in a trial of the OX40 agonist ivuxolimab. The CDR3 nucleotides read TGTGCCTGGAGTGGAGTAGCGGAATACAATGAGCAGTTCTTC. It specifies CAWSGVAEYNEQFF.